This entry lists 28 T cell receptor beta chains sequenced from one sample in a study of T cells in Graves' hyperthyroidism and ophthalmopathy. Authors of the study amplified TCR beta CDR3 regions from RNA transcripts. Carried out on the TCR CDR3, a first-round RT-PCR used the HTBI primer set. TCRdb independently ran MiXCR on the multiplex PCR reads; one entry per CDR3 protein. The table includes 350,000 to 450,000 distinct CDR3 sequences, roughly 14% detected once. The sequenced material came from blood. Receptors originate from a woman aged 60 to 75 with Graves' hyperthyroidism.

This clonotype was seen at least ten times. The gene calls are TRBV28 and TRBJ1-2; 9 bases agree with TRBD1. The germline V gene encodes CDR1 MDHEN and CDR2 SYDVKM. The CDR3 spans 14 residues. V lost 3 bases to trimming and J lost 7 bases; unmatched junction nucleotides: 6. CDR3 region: CASSFGDRVFGYTF. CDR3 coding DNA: TGTGCCAGCAGTTTCGGGGACAGGGTCTTTGGCTACACCTTC.

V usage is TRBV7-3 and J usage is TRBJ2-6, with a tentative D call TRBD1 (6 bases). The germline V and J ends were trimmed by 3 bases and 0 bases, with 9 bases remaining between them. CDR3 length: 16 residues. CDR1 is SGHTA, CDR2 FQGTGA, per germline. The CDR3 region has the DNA TGTGCCAGCAGCTTTACAGGGAGCTCTGGGGCCAACGTCCTGACTTTC. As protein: CASSFTGSSGANVLTF.

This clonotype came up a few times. CDR3 bases: TGCAGTGCTAGATCCGGACAGGACCCTTACGAGCAGTACTTC. Its protein product is CSARSGQDPYEQYF. The rearrangement joins TRBV20-1 to TRBJ2-7, with 7 bases fitting TRBD1. The CDR3 covers 14 residues. Germline V lookup: CDR1 DFQATT, CDR2 SNEGSKA (reference sequence). Germline trimming cut 2 bases from V and 4 bases from J; bases unmatched to any gene: 8.

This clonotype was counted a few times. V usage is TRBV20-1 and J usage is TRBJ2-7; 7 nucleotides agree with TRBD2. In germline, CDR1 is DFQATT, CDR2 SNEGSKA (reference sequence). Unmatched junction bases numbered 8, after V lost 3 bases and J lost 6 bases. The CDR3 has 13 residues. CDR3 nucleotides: TGCAGTGCTAGCTTGGCGGGAGACGGCGAGCAGTACTTC. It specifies CSASLAGDGEQYF.

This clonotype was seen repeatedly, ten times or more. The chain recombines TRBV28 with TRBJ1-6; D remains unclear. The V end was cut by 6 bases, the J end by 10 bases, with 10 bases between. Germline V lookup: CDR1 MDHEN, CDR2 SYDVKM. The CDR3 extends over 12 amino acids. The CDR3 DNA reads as TGTGCCAGCAGCCGCCCAGGCTCACCCCTCCACTTT. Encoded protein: CASSRPGSPLHF.

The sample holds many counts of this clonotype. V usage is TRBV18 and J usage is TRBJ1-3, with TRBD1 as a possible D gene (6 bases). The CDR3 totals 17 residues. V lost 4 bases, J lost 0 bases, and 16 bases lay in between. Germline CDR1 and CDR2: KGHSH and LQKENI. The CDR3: CASSQMTGGYSGNTIYF. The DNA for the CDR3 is TGTGCCAGCTCACAAATGACAGGCGGCTACTCTGGAAACACCATATATTTT.

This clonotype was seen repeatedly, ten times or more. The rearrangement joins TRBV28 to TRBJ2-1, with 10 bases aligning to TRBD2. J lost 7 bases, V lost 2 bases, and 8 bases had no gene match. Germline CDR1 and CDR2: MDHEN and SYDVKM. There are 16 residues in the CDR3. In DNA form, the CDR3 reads TGTGCCAGCAGTTTAGGGCTAGCGGGAGTGCAGAATGAGCAGTTCTTC. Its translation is CASSLGLAGVQNEQFF.

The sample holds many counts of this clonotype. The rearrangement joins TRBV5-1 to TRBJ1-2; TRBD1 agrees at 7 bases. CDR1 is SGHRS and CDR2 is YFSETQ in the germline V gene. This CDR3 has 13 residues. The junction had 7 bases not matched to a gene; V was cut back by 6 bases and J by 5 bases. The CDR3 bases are TGCGCCAGCACCCGTGGACAGGCATATGGCTACACCTTC. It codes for CASTRGQAYGYTF.

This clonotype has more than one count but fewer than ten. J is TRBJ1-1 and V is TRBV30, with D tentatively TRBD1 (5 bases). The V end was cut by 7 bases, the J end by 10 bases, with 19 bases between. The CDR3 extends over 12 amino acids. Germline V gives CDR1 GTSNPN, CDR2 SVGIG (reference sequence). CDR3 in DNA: TGTGCCTCCGGGGGACGCCGGGTGTTAGCTTTCTTT. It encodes CASGGRRVLAFF.

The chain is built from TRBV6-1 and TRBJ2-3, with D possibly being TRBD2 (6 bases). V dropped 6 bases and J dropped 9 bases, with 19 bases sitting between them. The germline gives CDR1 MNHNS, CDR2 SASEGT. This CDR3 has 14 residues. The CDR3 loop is CASSPDAEGRTQYF. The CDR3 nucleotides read TGTGCCAGCAGCCCGGACGCGGAGGGGAGGACGCAGTATTTT.

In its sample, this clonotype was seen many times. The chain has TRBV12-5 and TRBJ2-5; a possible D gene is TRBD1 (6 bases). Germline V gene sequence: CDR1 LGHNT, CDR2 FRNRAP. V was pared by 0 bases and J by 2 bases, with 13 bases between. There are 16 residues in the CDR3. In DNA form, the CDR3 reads TGTGCTAGTGGTTTGGTACTCGGACAGATACAAGAGACCCAGTACTTC. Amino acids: CASGLVLGQIQETQYF.

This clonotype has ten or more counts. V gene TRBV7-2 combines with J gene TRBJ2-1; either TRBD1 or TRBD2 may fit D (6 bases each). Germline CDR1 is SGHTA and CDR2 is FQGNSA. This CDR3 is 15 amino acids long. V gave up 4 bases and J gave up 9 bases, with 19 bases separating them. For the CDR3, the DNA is TGTGCCAGCAGCTCGAGGGGTAGCGGAGGGGGTGAGCAGTTCTTC. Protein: CASSSRGSGGGEQFF.

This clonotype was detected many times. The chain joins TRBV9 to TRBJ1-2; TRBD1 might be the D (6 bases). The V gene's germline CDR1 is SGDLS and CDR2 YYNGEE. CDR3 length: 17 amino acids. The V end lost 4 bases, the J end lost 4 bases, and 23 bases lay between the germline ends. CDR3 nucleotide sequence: TGTGCCAGCAGCCCTCCCCCGGGACACGCTATAGGCTATGGCTACACCTTC. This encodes CASSPPPGHAIGYGYTF.

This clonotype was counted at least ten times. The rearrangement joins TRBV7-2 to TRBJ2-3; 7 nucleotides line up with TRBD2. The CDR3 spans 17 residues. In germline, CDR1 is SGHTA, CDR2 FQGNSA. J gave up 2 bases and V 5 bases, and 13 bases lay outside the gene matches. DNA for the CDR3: TGTGCCAGCAGCCCCCCTGAGTGGGGGGGTGACACAGATACGCAGTATTTT. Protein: CASSPPEWGGDTDTQYF.

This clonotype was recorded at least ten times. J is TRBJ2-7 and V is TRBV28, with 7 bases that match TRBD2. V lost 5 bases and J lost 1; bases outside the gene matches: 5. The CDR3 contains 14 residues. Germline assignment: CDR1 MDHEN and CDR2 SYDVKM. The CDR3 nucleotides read TGTGCCAGCAGTACTACGGGAGGTTCCTACGAGCAGTACTTC. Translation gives CASSTTGGSYEQYF. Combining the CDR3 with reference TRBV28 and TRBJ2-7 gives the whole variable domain DVKVTQSSRYLVKRTGEKVFLECVQDMDHENMFWYRQDPGLGLRLIYFSYDVKMKEKGDIPEGYSVSREKKERFSLILESASTNQTSMYLCASSTTGGSYEQYFGPGTRLTVT.

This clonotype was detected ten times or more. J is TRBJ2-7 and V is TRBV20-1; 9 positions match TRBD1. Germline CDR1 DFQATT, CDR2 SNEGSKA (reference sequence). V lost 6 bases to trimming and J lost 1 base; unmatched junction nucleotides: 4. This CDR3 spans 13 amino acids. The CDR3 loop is CSAADRGSYEQYF. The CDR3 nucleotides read TGCAGTGCGGCGGACAGGGGATCCTACGAGCAGTACTTC.

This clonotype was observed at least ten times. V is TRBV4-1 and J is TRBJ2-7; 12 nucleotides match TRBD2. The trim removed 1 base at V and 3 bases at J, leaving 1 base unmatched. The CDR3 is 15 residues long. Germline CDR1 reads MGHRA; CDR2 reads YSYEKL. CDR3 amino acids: CASSQGTSGNYEQYF. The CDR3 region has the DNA TGCGCCAGCAGCCAAGGGACTAGCGGGAACTACGAGCAGTACTTC.

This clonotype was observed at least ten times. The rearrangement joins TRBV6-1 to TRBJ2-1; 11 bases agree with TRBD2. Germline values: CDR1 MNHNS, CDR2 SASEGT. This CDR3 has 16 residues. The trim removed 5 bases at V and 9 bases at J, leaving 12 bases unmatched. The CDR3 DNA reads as TGTGCCAGCAGTCTTTCTAGCGGGAGGCCCGTCAGTGAGCAGTTCTTC. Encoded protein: CASSLSSGRPVSEQFF.

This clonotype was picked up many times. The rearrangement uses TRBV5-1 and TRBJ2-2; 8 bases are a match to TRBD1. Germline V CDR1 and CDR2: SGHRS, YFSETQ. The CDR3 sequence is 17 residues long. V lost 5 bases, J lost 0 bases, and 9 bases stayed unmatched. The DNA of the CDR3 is TGCGCCAGCAGGAGGACAGGGCCTAGGTCGAACACCGGGGAGCTGTTTTTT. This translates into CASRRTGPRSNTGELFF.

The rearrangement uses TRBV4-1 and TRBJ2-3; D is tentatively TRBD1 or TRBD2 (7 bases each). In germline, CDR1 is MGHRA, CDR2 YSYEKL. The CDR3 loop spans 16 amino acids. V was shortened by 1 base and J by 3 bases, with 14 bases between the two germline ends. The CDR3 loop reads CASSQAPQGGTDTQYF. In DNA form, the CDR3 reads TGCGCCAGCAGCCAAGCACCCCAGGGGGGGACAGATACGCAGTATTTT.

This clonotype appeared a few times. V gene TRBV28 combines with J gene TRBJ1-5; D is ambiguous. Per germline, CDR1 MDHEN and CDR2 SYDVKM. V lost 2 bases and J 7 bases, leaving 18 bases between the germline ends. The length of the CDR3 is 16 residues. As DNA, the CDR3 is TGTGCCAGCAGTTTAACCTTTAGGAGCTCTCGGCAGCCCCAGCATTTT. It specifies CASSLTFRSSRQPQHF.

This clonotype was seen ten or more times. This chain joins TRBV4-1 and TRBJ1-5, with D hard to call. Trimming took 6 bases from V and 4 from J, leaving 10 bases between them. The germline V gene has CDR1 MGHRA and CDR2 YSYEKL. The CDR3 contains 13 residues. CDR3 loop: CASSNGLNQPQHF. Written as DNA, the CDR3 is TGCGCCAGCAGTAATGGCTTGAATCAGCCCCAGCATTTT.

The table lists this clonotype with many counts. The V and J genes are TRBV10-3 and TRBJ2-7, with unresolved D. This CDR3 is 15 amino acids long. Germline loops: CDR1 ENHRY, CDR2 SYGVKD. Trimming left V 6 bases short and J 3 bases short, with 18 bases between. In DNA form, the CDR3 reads TGTGCCATCAGCGACCCACTCCGGGTGAACTACGAGCAGTACTTC. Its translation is CAISDPLRVNYEQYF.

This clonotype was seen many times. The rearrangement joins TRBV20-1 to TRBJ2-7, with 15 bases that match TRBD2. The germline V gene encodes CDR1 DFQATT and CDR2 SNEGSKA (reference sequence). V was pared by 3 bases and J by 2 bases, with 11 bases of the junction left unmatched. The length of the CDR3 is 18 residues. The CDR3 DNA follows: TGCAGTGCTAGGCCGGGACTAGCGGGAGGCCCAAACCCCTACGAGCAGTACTTC. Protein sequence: CSARPGLAGGPNPYEQYF.

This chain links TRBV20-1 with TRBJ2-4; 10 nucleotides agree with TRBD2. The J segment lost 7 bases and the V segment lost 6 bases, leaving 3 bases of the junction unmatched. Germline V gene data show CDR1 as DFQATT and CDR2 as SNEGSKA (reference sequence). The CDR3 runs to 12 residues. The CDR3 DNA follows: TGCAGTGCAGGAGCGGGAGGGAACATTCAGTACTTC. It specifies CSAGAGGNIQYF.

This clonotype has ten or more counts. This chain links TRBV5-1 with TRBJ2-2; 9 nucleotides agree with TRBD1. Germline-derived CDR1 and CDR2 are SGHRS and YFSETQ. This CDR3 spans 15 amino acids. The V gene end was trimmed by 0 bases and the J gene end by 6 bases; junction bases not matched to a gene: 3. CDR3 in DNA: TGCGCCAGCAGCTTGGGACAGGGGGTCGCCGGGGAGCTGTTTTTT. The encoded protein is CASSLGQGVAGELFF.

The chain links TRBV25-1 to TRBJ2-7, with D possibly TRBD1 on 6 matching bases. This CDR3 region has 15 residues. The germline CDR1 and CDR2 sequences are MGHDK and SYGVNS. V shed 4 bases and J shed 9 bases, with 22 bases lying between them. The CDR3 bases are TGTGCCAGCAGTGGACCTCAAAACAGGGACCCATGGCAGTACTTC. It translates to CASSGPQNRDPWQYF.

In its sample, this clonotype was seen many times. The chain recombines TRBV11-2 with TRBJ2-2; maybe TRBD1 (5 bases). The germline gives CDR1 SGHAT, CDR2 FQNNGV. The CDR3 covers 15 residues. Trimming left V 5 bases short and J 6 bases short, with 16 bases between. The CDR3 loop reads CASSTYLSTAGELFF. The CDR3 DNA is TGTGCCAGCAGCACCTACCTCTCGACAGCCGGGGAGCTGTTTTTT.